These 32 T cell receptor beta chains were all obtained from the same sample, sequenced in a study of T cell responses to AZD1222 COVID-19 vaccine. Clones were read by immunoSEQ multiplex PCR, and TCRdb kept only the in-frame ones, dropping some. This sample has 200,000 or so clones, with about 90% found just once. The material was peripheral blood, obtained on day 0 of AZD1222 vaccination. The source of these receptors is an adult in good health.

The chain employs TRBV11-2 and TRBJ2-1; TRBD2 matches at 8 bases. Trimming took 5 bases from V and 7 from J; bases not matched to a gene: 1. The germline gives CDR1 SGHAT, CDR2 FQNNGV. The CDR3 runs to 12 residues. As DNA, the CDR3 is TGTGCCAGCAGCCCGGGGGGGAATGAGCAGTTCTTC. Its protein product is CASSPGGNEQFF. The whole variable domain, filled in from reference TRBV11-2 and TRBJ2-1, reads EAGVAQSPRYKIIEKRQSVAFWCNPISGHATLYWYQQILGQGPKLLIQFQNNGVVDDSQLPKDRFSAERLKGVDSTLKIQPAKLEDSAVYLCASSPGGNEQFFGPGTRLTVL.

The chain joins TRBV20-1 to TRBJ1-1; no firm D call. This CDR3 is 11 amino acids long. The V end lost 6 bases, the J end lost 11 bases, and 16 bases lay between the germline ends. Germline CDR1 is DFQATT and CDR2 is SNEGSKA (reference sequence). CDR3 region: CSAKERVDAFF. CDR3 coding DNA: TGCAGTGCCAAGGAAAGAGTTGACGCTTTCTTT.

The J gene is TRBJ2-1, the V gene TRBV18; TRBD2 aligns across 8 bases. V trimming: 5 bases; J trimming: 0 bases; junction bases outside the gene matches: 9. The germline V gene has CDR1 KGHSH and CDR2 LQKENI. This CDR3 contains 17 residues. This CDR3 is CASSSLQRGLSYNEQFF. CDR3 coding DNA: TGTGCCAGCTCATCACTCCAGCGGGGGCTCTCCTACAATGAGCAGTTCTTC.

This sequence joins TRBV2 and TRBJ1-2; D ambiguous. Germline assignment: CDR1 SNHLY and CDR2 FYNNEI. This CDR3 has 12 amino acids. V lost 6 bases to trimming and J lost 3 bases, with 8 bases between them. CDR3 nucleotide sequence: TGTGCCAGCAGGTGGTTGGACTATGGCTACACCTTC. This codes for CASRWLDYGYTF.

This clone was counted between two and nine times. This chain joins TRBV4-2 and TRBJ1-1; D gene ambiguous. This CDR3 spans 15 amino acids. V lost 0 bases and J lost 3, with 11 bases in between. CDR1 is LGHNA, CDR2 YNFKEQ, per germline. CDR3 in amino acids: CASSQDPGIDTEAFF. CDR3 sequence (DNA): TGTGCCAGCAGCCAAGATCCCGGGATCGACACTGAAGCTTTCTTT.

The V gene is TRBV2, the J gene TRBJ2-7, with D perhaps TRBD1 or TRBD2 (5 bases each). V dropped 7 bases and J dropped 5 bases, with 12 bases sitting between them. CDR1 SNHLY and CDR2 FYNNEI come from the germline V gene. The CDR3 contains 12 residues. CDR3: CASTGAGNEQYF. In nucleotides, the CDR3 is TGTGCCAGCACCGGGGCCGGGAACGAGCAGTACTTC. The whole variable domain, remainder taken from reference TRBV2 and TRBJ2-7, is EPEVTQTPSHQVTQMGQEVILRCVPISNHLYFYWYRQILGQKVEFLVSFYNNEISEKSEIFDDQFSVERPDGSNFTLKIRSTKLEDSAMYFCASTGAGNEQYFGPGTRLTVT.

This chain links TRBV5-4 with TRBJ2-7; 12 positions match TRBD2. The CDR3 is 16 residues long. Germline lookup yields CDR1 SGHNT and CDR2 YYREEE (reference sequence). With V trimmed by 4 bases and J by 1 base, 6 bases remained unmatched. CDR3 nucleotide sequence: TGTGCCAGCAGCGGGTCTAGCGGGGGGGCTTCCTACGAGCAGTACTTC. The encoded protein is CASSGSSGGASYEQYF.

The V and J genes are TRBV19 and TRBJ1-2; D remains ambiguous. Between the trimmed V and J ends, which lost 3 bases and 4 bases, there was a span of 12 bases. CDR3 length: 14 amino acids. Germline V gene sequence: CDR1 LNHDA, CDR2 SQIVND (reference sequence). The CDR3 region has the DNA TGTGCCAGTAGTATTCCGGAGTCCCGCTATGGCTACACCTTC. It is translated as CASSIPESRYGYTF.

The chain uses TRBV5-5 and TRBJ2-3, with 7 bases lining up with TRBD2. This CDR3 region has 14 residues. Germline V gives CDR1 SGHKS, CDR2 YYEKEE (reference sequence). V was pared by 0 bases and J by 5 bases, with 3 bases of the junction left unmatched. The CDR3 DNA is TGTGCCAGCAGCTTGGGACTAGCAAAAGATACGCAGTATTTT. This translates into CASSLGLAKDTQYF.

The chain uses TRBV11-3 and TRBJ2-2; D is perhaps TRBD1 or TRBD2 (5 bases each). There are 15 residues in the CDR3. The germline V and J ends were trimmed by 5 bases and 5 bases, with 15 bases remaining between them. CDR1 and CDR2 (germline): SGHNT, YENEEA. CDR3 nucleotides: TGTGCCAGCAGCCAGGGACGGAGAGAGACCGGGGAGCTGTTTTTT. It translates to CASSQGRRETGELFF.

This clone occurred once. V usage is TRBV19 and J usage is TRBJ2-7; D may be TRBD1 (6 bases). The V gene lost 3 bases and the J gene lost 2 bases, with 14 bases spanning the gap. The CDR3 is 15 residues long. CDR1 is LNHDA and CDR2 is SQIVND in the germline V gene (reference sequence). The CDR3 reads CASSMYSTGTYEQYF. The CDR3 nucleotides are TGTGCCAGTAGTATGTACTCGACAGGTACCTACGAGCAGTACTTC. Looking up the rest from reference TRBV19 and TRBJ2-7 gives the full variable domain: DGGITQSPKYLFRKEGQNVTLSCEQNLNHDAMYWYRQDPGQGLRLIYYSQIVNDFQKGDIAEGYSVSREKKESFPLTVTSAQKNPTAFYLCASSMYSTGTYEQYFGPGTRLTVT.

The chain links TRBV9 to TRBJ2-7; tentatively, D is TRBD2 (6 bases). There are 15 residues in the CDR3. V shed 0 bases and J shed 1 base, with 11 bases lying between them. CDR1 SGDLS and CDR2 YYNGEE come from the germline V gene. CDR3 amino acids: CASSVDGTASYEQYF. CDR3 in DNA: TGTGCCAGCAGCGTAGATGGGACTGCTTCCTACGAGCAGTACTTC.

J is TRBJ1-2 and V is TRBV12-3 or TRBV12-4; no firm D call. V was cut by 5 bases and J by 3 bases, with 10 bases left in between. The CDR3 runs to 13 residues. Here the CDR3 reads CASSQDGYYGYTF. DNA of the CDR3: TGTGCCAGCAGTCAGGACGGATACTATGGCTACACCTTC.

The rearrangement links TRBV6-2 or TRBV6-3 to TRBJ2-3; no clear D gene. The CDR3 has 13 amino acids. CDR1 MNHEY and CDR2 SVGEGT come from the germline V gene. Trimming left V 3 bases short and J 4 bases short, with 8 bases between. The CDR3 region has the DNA TGTGCCAGCAGTTATAGGATGGCAGATACGCAGTATTTT. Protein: CASSYRMADTQYF.

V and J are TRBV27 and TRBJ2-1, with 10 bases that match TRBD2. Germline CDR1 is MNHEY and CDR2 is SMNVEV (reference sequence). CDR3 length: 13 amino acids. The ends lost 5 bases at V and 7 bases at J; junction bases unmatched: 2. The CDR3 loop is CASSSGGANEQFF. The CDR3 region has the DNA TGTGCCAGCAGTAGCGGGGGGGCAAATGAGCAGTTCTTC.

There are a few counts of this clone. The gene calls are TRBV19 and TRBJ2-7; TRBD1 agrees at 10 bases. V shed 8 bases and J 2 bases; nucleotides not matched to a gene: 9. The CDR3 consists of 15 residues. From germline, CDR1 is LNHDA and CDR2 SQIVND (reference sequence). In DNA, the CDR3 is TGTGCCAGTCGAGACCGGGACAGGGGCCCCTACGAGCAGTACTTC. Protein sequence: CASRDRDRGPYEQYF.

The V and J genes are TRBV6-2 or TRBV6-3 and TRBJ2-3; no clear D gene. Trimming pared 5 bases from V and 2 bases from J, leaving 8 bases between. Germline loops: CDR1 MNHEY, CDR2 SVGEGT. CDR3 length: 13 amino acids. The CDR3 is CASSPDSTDTQYF. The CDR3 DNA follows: TGTGCCAGCAGTCCCGATTCCACAGATACGCAGTATTTT.

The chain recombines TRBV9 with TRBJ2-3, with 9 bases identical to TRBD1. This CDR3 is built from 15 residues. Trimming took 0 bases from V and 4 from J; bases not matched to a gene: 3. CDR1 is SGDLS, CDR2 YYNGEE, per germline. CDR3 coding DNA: TGTGCCAGCAGCGTAGTGGGACAGGGATCAGATACGCAGTATTTT. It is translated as CASSVVGQGSDTQYF.

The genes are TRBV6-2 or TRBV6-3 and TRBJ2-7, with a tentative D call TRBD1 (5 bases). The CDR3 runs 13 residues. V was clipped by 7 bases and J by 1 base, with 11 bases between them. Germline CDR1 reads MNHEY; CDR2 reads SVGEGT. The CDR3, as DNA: TGTGCCAGCACCCCGACAGATTCCTACGAGCAGTACTTC. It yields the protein CASTPTDSYEQYF.

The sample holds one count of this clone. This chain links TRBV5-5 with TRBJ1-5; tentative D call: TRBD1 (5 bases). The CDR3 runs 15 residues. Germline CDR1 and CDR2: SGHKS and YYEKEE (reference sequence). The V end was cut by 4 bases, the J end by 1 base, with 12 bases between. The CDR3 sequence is CASSQEGVSNQPQHF. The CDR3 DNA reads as TGTGCCAGCAGCCAAGAAGGGGTAAGCAATCAGCCCCAGCATTTT.

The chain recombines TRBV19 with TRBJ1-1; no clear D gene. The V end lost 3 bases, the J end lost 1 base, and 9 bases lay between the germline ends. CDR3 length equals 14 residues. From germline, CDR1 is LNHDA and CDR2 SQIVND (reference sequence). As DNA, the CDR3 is TGTGCCAGTAGTATTCGAGGGCCGAACACTGAAGCTTTCTTT. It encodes CASSIRGPNTEAFF. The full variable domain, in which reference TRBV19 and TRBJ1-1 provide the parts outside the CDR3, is DGGITQSPKYLFRKEGQNVTLSCEQNLNHDAMYWYRQDPGQGLRLIYYSQIVNDFQKGDIAEGYSVSREKKESFPLTVTSAQKNPTAFYLCASSIRGPNTEAFFGQGTRLTVV.

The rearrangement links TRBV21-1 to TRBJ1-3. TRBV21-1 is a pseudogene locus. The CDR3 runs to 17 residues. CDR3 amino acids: CASSKENGETNRNTIYF. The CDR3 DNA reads TGTGCCAGCAGCAAAGAGAATGGGGAGACAAACCGGAACACCATATATTTT.

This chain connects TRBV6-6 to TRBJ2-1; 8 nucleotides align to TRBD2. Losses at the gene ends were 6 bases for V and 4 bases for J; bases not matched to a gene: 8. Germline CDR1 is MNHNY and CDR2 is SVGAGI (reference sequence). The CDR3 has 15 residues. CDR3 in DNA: TGTGCCAGCAGATCGACTAGCGAAGCGTACAATGAGCAGTTCTTC. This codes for CASRSTSEAYNEQFF.

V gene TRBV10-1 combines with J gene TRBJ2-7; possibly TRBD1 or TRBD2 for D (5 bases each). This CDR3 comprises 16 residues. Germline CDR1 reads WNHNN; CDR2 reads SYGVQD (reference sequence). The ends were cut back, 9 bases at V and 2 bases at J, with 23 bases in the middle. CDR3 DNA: TGCGCCAGAGGAATCGCCCCCGGGACGGATACCTACGAGCAGTACTTC. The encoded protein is CARGIAPGTDTYEQYF.

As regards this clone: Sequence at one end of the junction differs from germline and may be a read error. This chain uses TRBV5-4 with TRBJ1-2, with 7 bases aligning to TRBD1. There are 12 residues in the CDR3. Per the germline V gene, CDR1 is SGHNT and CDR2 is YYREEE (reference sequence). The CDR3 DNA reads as TGTGCCAGCAGCTTGGAGGGAGGGGGCCCTAGATTC. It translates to CASSLEGGGPRF.

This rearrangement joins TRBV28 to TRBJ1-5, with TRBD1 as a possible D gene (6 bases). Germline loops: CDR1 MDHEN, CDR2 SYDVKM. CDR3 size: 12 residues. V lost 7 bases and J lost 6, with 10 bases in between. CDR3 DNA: TGTGCCAGCATAACAGGGCTTCAGCCCCAGCATTTT. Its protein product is CASITGLQPQHF.

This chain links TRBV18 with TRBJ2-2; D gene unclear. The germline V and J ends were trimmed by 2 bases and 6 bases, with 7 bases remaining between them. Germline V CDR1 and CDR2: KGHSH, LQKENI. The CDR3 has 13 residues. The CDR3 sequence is CASSPSWPGELFF. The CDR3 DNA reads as TGTGCCAGCTCACCAAGCTGGCCCGGGGAGCTGTTTTTT. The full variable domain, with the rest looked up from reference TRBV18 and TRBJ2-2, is NAGVMQNPRHLVRRRGQEARLRCSPMKGHSHVYWYRQLPEEGLKFMVYLQKENIIDESGMPKERFSAEFPKEGPSILRIQQVVRGDSAAYFCASSPSWPGELFFGEGSRLTVL.

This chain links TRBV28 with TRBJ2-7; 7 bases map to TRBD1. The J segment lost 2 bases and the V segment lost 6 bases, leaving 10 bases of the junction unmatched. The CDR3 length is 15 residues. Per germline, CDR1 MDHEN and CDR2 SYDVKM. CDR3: CASRIGGNGAYEQYF. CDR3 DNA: TGTGCCAGCAGGATAGGGGGCAACGGGGCCTACGAGCAGTACTTC.

The CDR3 reads CASSKATYQGYTF. The CDR3 bases are TGTGCCAGCAGCAAGGCTACTTACCAGGGCTACACCTTC. The chain is built from TRBV21-1 and TRBJ1-2. TRBV21-1 is marked as a pseudogene. The CDR3 sequence is 13 residues long.

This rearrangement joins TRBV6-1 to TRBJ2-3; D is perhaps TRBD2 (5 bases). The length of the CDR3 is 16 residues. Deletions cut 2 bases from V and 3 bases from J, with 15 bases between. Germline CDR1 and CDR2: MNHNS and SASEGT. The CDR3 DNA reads TGTGCCAGCAGTGAAAGGGCCCTGAGGGAGACAGATACGCAGTATTTT. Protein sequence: CASSERALRETDTQYF.

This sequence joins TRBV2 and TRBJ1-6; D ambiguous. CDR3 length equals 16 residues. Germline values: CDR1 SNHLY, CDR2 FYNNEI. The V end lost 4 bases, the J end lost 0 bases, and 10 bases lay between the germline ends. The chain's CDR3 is CASSAGESSYNSPLHF. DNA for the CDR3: TGTGCCAGCAGTGCAGGAGAGAGCTCCTATAATTCACCCCTCCACTTT. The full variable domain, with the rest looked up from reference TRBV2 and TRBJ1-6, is EPEVTQTPSHQVTQMGQEVILRCVPISNHLYFYWYRQILGQKVEFLVSFYNNEISEKSEIFDDQFSVERPDGSNFTLKIRSTKLEDSAMYFCASSAGESSYNSPLHFGNGTRLTVT.

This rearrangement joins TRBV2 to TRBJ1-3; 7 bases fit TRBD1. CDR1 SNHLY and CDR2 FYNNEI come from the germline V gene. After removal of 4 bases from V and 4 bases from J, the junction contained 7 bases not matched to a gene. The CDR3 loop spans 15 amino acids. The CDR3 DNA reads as TGTGCCAGCAGTGGCCGGGACAGTCCGGGAAACACCATATATTTT. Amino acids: CASSGRDSPGNTIYF.